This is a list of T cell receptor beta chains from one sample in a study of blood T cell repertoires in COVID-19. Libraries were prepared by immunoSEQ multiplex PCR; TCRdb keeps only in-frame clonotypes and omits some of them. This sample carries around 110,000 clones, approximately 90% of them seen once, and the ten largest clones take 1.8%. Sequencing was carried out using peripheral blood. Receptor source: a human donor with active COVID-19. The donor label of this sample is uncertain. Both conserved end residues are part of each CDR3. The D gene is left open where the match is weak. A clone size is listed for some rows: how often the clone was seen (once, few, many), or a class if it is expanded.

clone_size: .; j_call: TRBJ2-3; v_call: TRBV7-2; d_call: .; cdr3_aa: CASSLEGGADTQYF; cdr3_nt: TGTGCCAGCAGCTTGGAGGGAGGAGCAGATACGCAGTATTTT
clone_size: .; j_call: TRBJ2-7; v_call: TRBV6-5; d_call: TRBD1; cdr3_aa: CASSLDRVNSYEQYF; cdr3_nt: TGTGCCAGCAGTCTGGACAGGGTTAATTCCTACGAGCAGTACTTC
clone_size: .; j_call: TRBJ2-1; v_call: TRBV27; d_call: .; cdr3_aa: CASSLKGGVVLNEQFF; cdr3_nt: TGTGCCAGCAGTTTAAAGGGCGGGGTGGTCCTCAATGAGCAGTTCTTC
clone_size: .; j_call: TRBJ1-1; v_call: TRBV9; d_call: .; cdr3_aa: CASSVDVYTEAFF; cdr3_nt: TGTGCCAGCAGCGTAGATGTATACACTGAAGCTTTCTTT
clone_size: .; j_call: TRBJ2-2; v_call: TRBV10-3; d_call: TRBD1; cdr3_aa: CAISESPGQSSGELFF; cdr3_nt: TGTGCCATCAGTGAGTCGCCGGGACAGTCATCCGGGGAGCTGTTTTTT
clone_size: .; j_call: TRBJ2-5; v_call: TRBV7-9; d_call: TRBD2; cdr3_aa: CASSLGLSGVYQETQYF; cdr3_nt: TGTGCCAGCAGCTTGGGCCTTAGCGGGGTGTACCAAGAGACCCAGTACTTC
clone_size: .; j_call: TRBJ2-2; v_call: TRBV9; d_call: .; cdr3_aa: CASSVGTVPLELFF; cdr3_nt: TGTGCCAGCAGCGTAGGGACAGTACCCCTTGAGCTGTTTTTT
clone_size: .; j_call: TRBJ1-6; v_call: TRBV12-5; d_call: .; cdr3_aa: CASGLVLRWAQGSYNSPLHF; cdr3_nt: TGTGCTAGTGGTTTGGTACTCCGTTGGGCCCAGGGCTCCTATAATTCACCCCTCCACTTT
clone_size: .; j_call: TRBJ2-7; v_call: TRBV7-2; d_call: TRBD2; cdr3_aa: CASSLVGAGGYEQYF; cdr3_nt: TGTGCCAGCAGCTTAGTCGGCGCGGGAGGTTACGAGCAGTACTTC
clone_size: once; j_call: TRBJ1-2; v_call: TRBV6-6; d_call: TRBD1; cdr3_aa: CASGGGSHYGYTF; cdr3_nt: TGTGCCAGCGGAGGGGGCTCTCACTATGGCTACACCTTC
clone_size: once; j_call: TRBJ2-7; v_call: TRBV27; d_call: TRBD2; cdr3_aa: CASSLERGSAAYEQYF; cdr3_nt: TGTGCCAGCAGTTTGGAGCGGGGGTCCGCCGCCTACGAGCAGTACTTC
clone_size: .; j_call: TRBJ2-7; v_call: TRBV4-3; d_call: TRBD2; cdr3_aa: CASSQELAGVAYEQYF; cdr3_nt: TGCGCCAGCAGCCAAGAACTAGCGGGGGTCGCCTACGAGCAGTACTTC
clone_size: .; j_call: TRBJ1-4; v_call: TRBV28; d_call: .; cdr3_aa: CASSFLNEKLFF; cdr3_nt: TGTGCCAGCAGTTTTCTTAATGAAAAACTGTTTTTT
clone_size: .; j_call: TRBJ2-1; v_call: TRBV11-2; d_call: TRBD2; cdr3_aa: CASSLQRGGRDEQFF; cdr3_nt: TGTGCCAGCAGCCTACAGCGGGGGGGCCGGGATGAGCAGTTCTTC
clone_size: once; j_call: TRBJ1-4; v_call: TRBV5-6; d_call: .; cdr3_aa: CASSLTGIATNEKLFF; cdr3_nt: TGTGCCAGCAGCTTGACAGGGATTGCAACTAATGAAAAACTGTTTTTT
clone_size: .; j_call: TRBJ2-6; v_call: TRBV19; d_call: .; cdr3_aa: CASSAAQGSGANVLTF; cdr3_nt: TGTGCCAGTAGTGCCGCGCAGGGGTCTGGGGCCAACGTCCTGACTTTC
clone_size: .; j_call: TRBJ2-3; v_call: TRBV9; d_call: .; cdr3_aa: CASSVDPPTSTDTQYF; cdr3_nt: TGTGCCAGCAGCGTAGATCCCCCAACTAGCACAGATACGCAGTATTTT
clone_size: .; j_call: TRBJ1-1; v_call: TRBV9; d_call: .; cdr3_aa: CASSVLSGGYTEAFF; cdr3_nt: TGTGCCAGCAGCGTCTTAAGTGGGGGGTATACTGAAGCTTTCTTT
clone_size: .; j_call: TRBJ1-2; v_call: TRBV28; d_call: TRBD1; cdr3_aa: CASTYGQVNYGYTF; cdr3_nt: TGTGCCAGCACCTACGGACAGGTTAACTATGGCTACACCTTC
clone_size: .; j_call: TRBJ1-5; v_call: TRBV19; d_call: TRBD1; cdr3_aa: CASSTRTGVSNQPQHF; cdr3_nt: TGTGCCAGTAGTACCCGGACAGGTGTTAGCAATCAGCCCCAGCATTTT
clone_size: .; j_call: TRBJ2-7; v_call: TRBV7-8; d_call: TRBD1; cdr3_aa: CASSLEDRATSYEQYF; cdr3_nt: TGTGCCAGCAGCTTAGAAGACAGGGCGACTTCCTACGAGCAGTACTTC
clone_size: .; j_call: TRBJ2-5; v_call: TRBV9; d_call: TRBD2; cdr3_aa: CASSVVAGGVETQYF; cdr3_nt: TGTGCCAGCAGCGTAGTGGCGGGGGGCGTGGAGACCCAGTACTTC
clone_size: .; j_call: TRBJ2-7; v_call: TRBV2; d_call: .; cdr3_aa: CASSDELSWEQYF; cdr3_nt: TGTGCCAGCAGTGATGAATTGAGTTGGGAGCAGTACTTC
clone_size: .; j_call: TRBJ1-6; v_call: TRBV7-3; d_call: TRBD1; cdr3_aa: CASSPDRGSYNSPLHF; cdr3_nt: TGTGCCAGCAGTCCAGACAGGGGCTCCTATAATTCACCCCTCCACTTT
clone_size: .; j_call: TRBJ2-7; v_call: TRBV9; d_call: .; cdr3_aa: CASSVGWGASYEQYF; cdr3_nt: TGTGCCAGCAGCGTAGGTTGGGGAGCCTCCTACGAGCAGTACTTC
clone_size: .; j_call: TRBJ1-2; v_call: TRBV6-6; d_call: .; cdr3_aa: CAAEGGVYGYTF; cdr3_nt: TGTGCCGCAGAGGGCGGCGTCTATGGCTACACCTTC
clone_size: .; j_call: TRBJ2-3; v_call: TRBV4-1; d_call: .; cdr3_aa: CASSQDAVGDTQYF; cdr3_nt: TGCGCCAGCAGCCAAGATGCGGTCGGGGATACGCAGTATTTT
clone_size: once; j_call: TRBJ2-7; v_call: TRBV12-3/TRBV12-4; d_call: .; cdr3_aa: CASSLGSVGEQYF; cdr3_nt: TGTGCCAGCAGTTTAGGAAGCGTCGGCGAGCAGTACTTC
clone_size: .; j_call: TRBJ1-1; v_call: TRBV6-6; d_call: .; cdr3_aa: CASSLAGLEKTEAFF; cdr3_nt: TGTGCCAGCAGTTTAGCAGGGTTGGAAAAAACTGAAGCTTTCTTT
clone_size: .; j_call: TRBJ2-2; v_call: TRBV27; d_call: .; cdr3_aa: CASRGGGAPGELFF; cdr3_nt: TGTGCCAGCAGGGGCGGGGGCGCGCCCGGGGAGCTGTTTTTT
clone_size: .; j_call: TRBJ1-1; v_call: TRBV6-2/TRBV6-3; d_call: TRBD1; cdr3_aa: CASSYRQGGTEAFF; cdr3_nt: TGTGCCAGCAGTTACAGACAGGGCGGCACTGAAGCTTTCTTT
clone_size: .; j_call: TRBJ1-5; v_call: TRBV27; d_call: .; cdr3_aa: CASSLRGIANQPQHF; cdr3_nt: TGTGCCAGCAGTTTAAGGGGGATAGCGAATCAGCCCCAGCATTTT
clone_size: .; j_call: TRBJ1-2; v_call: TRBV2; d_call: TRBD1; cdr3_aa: CASRNRDRAYGYTF; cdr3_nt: TGTGCCAGCAGAAACCGGGACAGAGCCTATGGCTACACCTTC
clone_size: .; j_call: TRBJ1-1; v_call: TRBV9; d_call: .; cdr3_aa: CASSVHGGVTEAFF; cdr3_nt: TGTGCCAGCAGCGTGCATGGGGGGGTCACTGAAGCTTTCTTT
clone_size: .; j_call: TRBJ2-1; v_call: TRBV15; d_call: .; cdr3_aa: CATSRRSRASARVNNEQFF; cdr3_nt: TGTGCCACCAGCAGAAGGAGTCGGGCTAGCGCACGGGTGAACAATGAGCAGTTCTTC
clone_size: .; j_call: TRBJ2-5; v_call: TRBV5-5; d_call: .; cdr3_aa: CASSAAPLQETQYF; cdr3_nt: TGTGCCAGCAGCGCCGCGCCGCTGCAAGAGACCCAGTACTTC
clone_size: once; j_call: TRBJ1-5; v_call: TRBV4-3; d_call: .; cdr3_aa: CASSQDLNQPQHF; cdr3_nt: TGCGCCAGCAGCCAAGACTTAAATCAGCCCCAGCATTTT
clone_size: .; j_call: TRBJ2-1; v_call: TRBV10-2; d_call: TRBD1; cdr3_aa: CASRETGGGEQFF; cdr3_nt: TGCGCCAGCAGGGAGACAGGGGGCGGTGAGCAGTTCTTC
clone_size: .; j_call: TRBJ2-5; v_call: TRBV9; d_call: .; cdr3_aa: CASSGQGQGQETQYF; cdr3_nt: TGTGCCAGCAGCGGCCAGGGGCAGGGTCAAGAGACCCAGTACTTC
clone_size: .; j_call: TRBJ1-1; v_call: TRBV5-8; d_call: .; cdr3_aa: CASSLSVVENTEAFF; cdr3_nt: TGTGCCAGCAGCTTGTCTGTAGTAGAGAACACTGAAGCTTTCTTT
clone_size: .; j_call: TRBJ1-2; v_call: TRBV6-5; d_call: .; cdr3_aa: CASRFPSARDGYTF; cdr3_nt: TGTGCCAGCAGGTTCCCCAGCGCAAGAGATGGCTACACCTTC
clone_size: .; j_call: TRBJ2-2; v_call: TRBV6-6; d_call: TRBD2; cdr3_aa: CAGFGGGATGELFF; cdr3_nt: TGTGCCGGATTCGGCGGGGGGGCCACCGGGGAGCTGTTTTTT
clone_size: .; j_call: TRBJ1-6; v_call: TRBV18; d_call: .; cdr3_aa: CASSRGGRGPLEPLHF; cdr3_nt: TGTGCCAGCTCGCGGGGGGGTAGGGGCCCGTTAGAGCCCCTCCACTTT
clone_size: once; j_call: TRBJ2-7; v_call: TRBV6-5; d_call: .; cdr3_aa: CASSPQAGGIYEQYF; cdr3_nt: TGTGCCAGCAGCCCCCAGGCAGGGGGGATCTACGAGCAGTACTTC